This T cell receptor beta chain derives from a study of CD4 T cells in relation to SARS-CoV-2 and coronaviruses. Generated by immunoSEQ multiplex PCR, the TCRdb table keeps only in-frame clones and is missing some. The sample holds 40,000 to 50,000 clones, around 82% seen once. V was trimmed by 6 bases and J by 5 bases, leaving 10 bases between them. CDR3 length: 12 residues. Germline V gene sequence: CDR1 MDHEN, CDR2 SYDVKM. A remark on this clone: Antigen specificity is unknown.

Material: naive CD4+ T cells from PBMCs, cultured in vitro. The subset denotes: naive CD4+ T cells isolated by negative enrichment. The TCR originated in an adult with COVID-19. The V gene is TRBV28, the J gene TRBJ2-5, with TRBD2 as a possible D gene (5 bases). CDR3 sequence (DNA): TGTGCCAGCAGCCGGACTTTCGAGACCCAGTACTTC. Translated, it gives CASSRTFETQYF.